This section outlines one T cell receptor beta chain sequence together with its context. This clonotype has a count of ten or more. The antigen it recognizes is unknown. No quality values exist for individual bases; no much larger clone is one base distant. This entry comes from a study. Data came from an Illumina MiSeq. TCRdb handled the public reads itself, with Q25 trimming in fastp and clone calling in MiXCR, and kept productive beta chains. Rows with a matching CDR3 protein are joined into one entry that keeps the most common DNA and genes. The sample table records fewer than 5,500 distinct CDR3 sequences; more than 8% of these occur just once. Together, the top ten hold around a third of the sample. The sequenced sample was CD4+ T cells from peripheral blood. This sequence was found in a human donor with rheumatoid arthritis.

DNA sequence: TGCGCCAGCAGCCAAGTGACCGGGTCGAAGTCTGAAGCTTTCTTT. It codes for CASSQVTGSKSEAFF. The rearrangement combines TRBV4-1 with TRBJ1-1; the D gene remains uncertain. The CDR3 runs 15 residues from the cysteine to the phenylalanine. Only the CDR3 region is kept as DNA, spanning 45 bases read in frame from base 1. Cut back by 1 base and 6 bases, the V and J ends lie 15 bases apart. CDR1 MGHRA and CDR2 YSYEKL are derived from the germline V gene.